The clone carrying this T cell receptor (beta chain) was counted between two and nine times. The antigen is unknown. These data are taken from a study of T cells after yellow fever vaccination. Study information: SMART-Seq v4 Ultra Low Input served to prepare low-cell-number fractions. Study-level findings and limits: Booster samples showed a return of most primary-vaccination clones (about 97% CD4, over 70% CD8).

Template-switching 5'RACE yielded the TCR cDNA; a universal primer site and UMIs were added in the process. TCRdb passed the 5' RACE reads through MiXCR, listing each CDR3 protein once. The sample yields over 130,000 distinct CDR3 sequences, roughly 8.2% seen once. Germline CDR1 and CDR2: LNHDA and SQIVND (reference sequence). Trimming removed 5 bases from V and 9 bases from J, with 19 bases in between. CDR3 length: 15 residues. Material: CD4+ T cells sorted from PBMCs, obtained 5 days after the yellow fever booster vaccination. The sequence derives from a man aged 25 to 45 who received the YFV17D yellow fever vaccine. The chain is built from TRBV19 and TRBJ2-2; D ambiguous. CDR3 in amino acids: CASSRPPSATRELFF. The CDR3 coding sequence is TGTGCCAGTAGTCGACCCCCATCTGCGACCCGGGAGCTGTTTTTT.